These T cell receptor beta chains were read from a single sample in a study of blood T cell repertoires in COVID-19. Repertoires were generated with immunoSEQ multiplex PCR, while TCRdb's copy carries only in-frame clones and drops some. The profile shows almost 300,000 clones, over 85% of them singletons. Sequencing was carried out using peripheral blood. Receptors originate from a woman in her 30s with COVID-19, enrolled during active disease. The CDR3 runs from the conserved cysteine through the conserved F or W. D genes are given only for firm matches. Only some rows state a clone size, as once, few, many or a class for expanded clones.

cdr3_length: 23; clone_size: -; v_call: TRBV2; d_call: TRBD2; j_call: TRBJ2-4; cdr3_nt: TGTGCCAGCAGTGAACCAATAACCGGGACTAGCGGGACCTTCTCCCGAGCCAAAAACATTCAGTACTTC; cdr3_aa: CASSEPITGTSGTFSRAKNIQYF
cdr3_length: 15; clone_size: -; v_call: TRBV19; d_call: TRBD1; j_call: TRBJ1-5; cdr3_nt: TGTGCCAGTAGTAAGGACAGGGAAAGCAATCAGCCCCAGCATTTT; cdr3_aa: CASSKDRESNQPQHF
cdr3_length: 13; clone_size: once; v_call: TRBV2; d_call: -; j_call: TRBJ2-2; cdr3_nt: TGTGCCAGCAGTGCGCAGGGCGCCGGGGAGCTGTTTTTT; cdr3_aa: CASSAQGAGELFF
cdr3_length: 15; clone_size: -; v_call: TRBV2; d_call: TRBD1; j_call: TRBJ2-3; cdr3_nt: TGTGCCAGCAGTGTCGGCAGGGGGCCCGGGGATACGCAGTATTTT; cdr3_aa: CASSVGRGPGDTQYF
cdr3_length: 16; clone_size: -; v_call: TRBV4-2; d_call: -; j_call: TRBJ2-3; cdr3_nt: TGTGCCAGCAGCCAAGATTACGGGCAGGGTACATATACGCAGTATTTT; cdr3_aa: CASSQDYGQGTYTQYF
cdr3_length: 14; clone_size: -; v_call: TRBV2; d_call: -; j_call: TRBJ2-3; cdr3_nt: TGTGCCAGCAGTGATGCTAGTTTCACAGATACGCAGTATTTT; cdr3_aa: CASSDASFTDTQYF
cdr3_length: 12; clone_size: -; v_call: TRBV27; d_call: -; j_call: TRBJ2-1; cdr3_nt: TGTGCCAGCAGTTTAGTAGGGGATGAGCAGTTCTTC; cdr3_aa: CASSLVGDEQFF
cdr3_length: 14; clone_size: -; v_call: TRBV7-9; d_call: -; j_call: TRBJ1-3; cdr3_nt: TGTGCCAGCAGCTTAGTTGCAGGGGGAAACACCATATATTTT; cdr3_aa: CASSLVAGGNTIYF
cdr3_length: 16; clone_size: -; v_call: TRBV5-4; d_call: -; j_call: TRBJ2-5; cdr3_nt: TGTGCCAGCAGCTTGAGGCAGGGGTTGATCCAAGAGACCCAGTACTTC; cdr3_aa: CASSLRQGLIQETQYF
cdr3_length: 16; clone_size: once; v_call: TRBV4-1; d_call: TRBD1; j_call: TRBJ1-1; cdr3_nt: TGCGCCAGCAGCCCGAGCGGACCGGGACAGGGAACTGAAGCTTTCTTT; cdr3_aa: CASSPSGPGQGTEAFF
cdr3_length: 12; clone_size: -; v_call: TRBV12-3/TRBV12-4; d_call: -; j_call: TRBJ2-7; cdr3_nt: TGTGCCAGCAGTTTCCACAACTACGAGCAGTACTTC; cdr3_aa: CASSFHNYEQYF
cdr3_length: 13; clone_size: -; v_call: TRBV23-1; d_call: -; j_call: TRBJ1-1; cdr3_nt: TGCGCCAGCATATATGCGGGGGGCACTGAAGCTTTCTTT; cdr3_aa: CASIYAGGTEAFF
cdr3_length: 15; clone_size: many; v_call: TRBV10-2; d_call: TRBD1; j_call: TRBJ1-1; cdr3_nt: TGCGCCAGCAGAGCCGGGACAGGGGTTTTAGCTGAAGCTTTCTTT; cdr3_aa: CASRAGTGVLAEAFF
cdr3_length: 15; clone_size: -; v_call: TRBV2; d_call: TRBD1; j_call: TRBJ2-1; cdr3_nt: TGTGCCAGCGGATTAAGGACAGGGAAAGGAGTTGAGCAGTTCTTC; cdr3_aa: CASGLRTGKGVEQFF
cdr3_length: 14; clone_size: -; v_call: TRBV6-5; d_call: -; j_call: TRBJ1-5; cdr3_nt: TGTGCCAGCAGTTACTCGGGGCCCTCACAGCCCCAGCATTTT; cdr3_aa: CASSYSGPSQPQHF
cdr3_length: 16; clone_size: -; v_call: TRBV5-1; d_call: TRBD1; j_call: TRBJ1-1; cdr3_nt: TGCGCCAGCAGCTCATTCTATCAGGGGGAAGGGACTGAAGCTTTCTTT; cdr3_aa: CASSSFYQGEGTEAFF
cdr3_length: 12; clone_size: -; v_call: TRBV5-1; d_call: TRBD1; j_call: TRBJ1-2; cdr3_nt: TGCGCCAGCAGCGGACAGGGTGATGGCTACACCTTC; cdr3_aa: CASSGQGDGYTF
cdr3_length: 15; clone_size: -; v_call: TRBV28; d_call: TRBD1; j_call: TRBJ1-1; cdr3_nt: TGTGCCAGCATCAACCCCAGACAGGGTAACACTGAAGCTTTCTTT; cdr3_aa: CASINPRQGNTEAFF
cdr3_length: 15; clone_size: -; v_call: TRBV3-1/TRBV3-2; d_call: TRBD1; j_call: TRBJ1-5; cdr3_nt: TGTGCCAGCAGCCGGGGACAGGGGTGGAATCAGCCCCAGCATTTT; cdr3_aa: CASSRGQGWNQPQHF
cdr3_length: 15; clone_size: -; v_call: TRBV29-1; d_call: -; j_call: TRBJ1-2; cdr3_nt: TGCAGCCAAACCGGGACTCCGGTTAATTGGTTAGGCTACACCTTC; cdr3_aa: CSQTGTPVNWLGYTF
cdr3_length: 16; clone_size: -; v_call: TRBV4-2; d_call: TRBD2; j_call: TRBJ2-7; cdr3_nt: TGTGCCAGCAGCCAGGACAGCGGGGGAACCTCCTACGAGCAGTACTTC; cdr3_aa: CASSQDSGGTSYEQYF
cdr3_length: 14; clone_size: few; v_call: TRBV27; d_call: -; j_call: TRBJ1-2; cdr3_nt: TGTGCCAGCAGTTTGGCAGGGGAAAACTATGGCTACACCTTC; cdr3_aa: CASSLAGENYGYTF
cdr3_length: 17; clone_size: -; v_call: TRBV2; d_call: TRBD1; j_call: TRBJ1-3; cdr3_nt: TGTGCCAGCAGGACCCCGCCCAGGGGGCGCCCTGGCCAGACCATATATTTT; cdr3_aa: CASRTPPRGRPGQTIYF
cdr3_length: 15; clone_size: -; v_call: TRBV7-9; d_call: -; j_call: TRBJ1-1; cdr3_nt: TGTGCCAGCAGTGCTACGGGACACACGAACACTGAAGCTTTCTTT; cdr3_aa: CASSATGHTNTEAFF
cdr3_length: 14; clone_size: -; v_call: TRBV7-9; d_call: TRBD2; j_call: TRBJ2-1; cdr3_nt: TGTGCCAGCAGCTTAGGAACTAGCGGGGGGGCCTTTCTCTTC; cdr3_aa: CASSLGTSGGAFLF
cdr3_length: 11; clone_size: -; v_call: TRBV24-1; d_call: -; j_call: TRBJ2-5; cdr3_nt: TGTGCCATCGACAGCGATGGGACCCAGTACTTC; cdr3_aa: CAIDSDGTQYF
cdr3_length: 16; clone_size: few; v_call: TRBV18; d_call: -; j_call: TRBJ1-5; cdr3_nt: TGTGCCAGCTCACCATCCGGGGGGTACTTAAATCAGCCCCAGCATTTT; cdr3_aa: CASSPSGGYLNQPQHF
cdr3_length: 16; clone_size: -; v_call: TRBV5-4; d_call: TRBD2; j_call: TRBJ2-3; cdr3_nt: TGTGCCAGCAGCCGCCCTAGCGGGGATTACACAGATACGCAGTATTTT; cdr3_aa: CASSRPSGDYTDTQYF
cdr3_length: 16; clone_size: -; v_call: TRBV4-1; d_call: TRBD2; j_call: TRBJ2-5; cdr3_nt: TGCGCCAGCAGCCCCGGACTAGCGATCTACCAAGAGACCCAGTACTTC; cdr3_aa: CASSPGLAIYQETQYF
cdr3_length: 14; clone_size: -; v_call: TRBV30; d_call: -; j_call: TRBJ1-1; cdr3_nt: TGTGCCTGGACCCTGGGGGGAGGGGGGACTGAAGCTTTCTTT; cdr3_aa: CAWTLGGGGTEAFF
cdr3_length: 15; clone_size: -; v_call: TRBV15; d_call: -; j_call: TRBJ2-7; cdr3_nt: TGTGCCACCAGCAGTCCCCAAGAGTCGCTATACGAGCAGTACTTC; cdr3_aa: CATSSPQESLYEQYF
cdr3_length: 14; clone_size: -; v_call: TRBV3-1/TRBV3-2; d_call: -; j_call: TRBJ2-2; cdr3_nt: TGTGCCAGCAGCCAAGATCGGGGAGGCGGGGAGCTGTTTTTT; cdr3_aa: CASSQDRGGGELFF